Presented here are 24 T cell receptor beta chains from one specimen sequenced in a study of shared clonotypes between healthy human individuals. Sequencing was performed with immunoSEQ multiplex PCR; in TCRdb, only in-frame clones are kept and a portion is missing. The profile covers about 490,000 clones, with roughly 80% appearing a single time and about 12% taken by the ten largest. Sequenced input: PBMCs. The source is a woman aged 40 to 50 in good health. Some clones in this sample may be carry-over from other donors' samples.

A single count supports this clone. The chain has TRBV27 and TRBJ2-1; D unresolved. The CDR3 length is 11 residues. Trimming removed 5 bases from V and 6 bases from J, with 5 bases in between. Germline CDR1 reads MNHEY; CDR2 reads SMNVEV (reference sequence). CDR3 DNA: TGTGCCAGCAGTAGAACCAATGAGCAGTTCTTC. This sequence encodes CASSRTNEQFF.

The CDR3 DNA is TGCGCCAGCAGCGTTGAGACAGGGGGCAATCAGCCCCAGCATTTT. Amino acid sequence: CASSVETGGNQPQHF. The J gene is TRBJ1-5, the V gene TRBV5-1, with TRBD1 matching over 8 bases. The J segment lost 2 bases and the V segment lost 4 bases, leaving 5 bases of the junction unmatched. Germline V gene lookup returns CDR1 SGHRS and CDR2 YFSETQ. The CDR3 has 15 residues.

About this clone: This probably arose from a read error, given a far larger clone one base away. The chain has TRBV7-9 and TRBJ1-3; D gene unclear. From germline, CDR1 is SEHNR and CDR2 FQNEAQ (reference sequence). The CDR3 consists of 16 residues. The CDR3 DNA is TGTGCCAGCAGCTTACTTGCCGGGCGGACTGGAAGCACCATATATTTT. It translates to CASSLLAGRTGSTIYF. The full variable domain, with the rest looked up from reference TRBV7-9 and TRBJ1-3, is DTGVSQNPRHKITKRGQNVTFRCDPISEHNRLYWYRQTLGQGPEFLTYFQNEAQLEKSRLLSDRFSAERPKGSFSTLEIQRTEQGDSAMYLCASSLLAGRTGSTIYFGEGSWLTVV.

The genes are TRBV5-1 and TRBJ1-2; the match to TRBD1 covers 9 bases. The CDR3 covers 15 residues. V shed 5 bases, J shed 3 bases, and the junction held 8 bases outside the gene matches. Germline V gene data show CDR1 as SGHRS and CDR2 as YFSETQ. The CDR3 sequence: CASREGTGKYYGYTF. DNA of the CDR3: TGCGCCAGCAGGGAAGGGACAGGGAAATACTATGGCTACACCTTC.

To note about this clone: This likely traces to a read error, being one base from a far larger clone. Without the conserved terminal phenylalanine or tryptophan, this CDR3 likely stems from a read error. The gene calls are TRBV28 and TRBJ1-5; 7 bases are a match to TRBD1. CDR3 length: 16 residues. After removal of 5 bases from V and 0 bases from J, the junction contained 7 bases not matched to a gene. CDR1 and CDR2 (germline): MDHEN, SYDVKM. The DNA for the CDR3 is TGTGCCAGCAGTCAACAGGGGCTATATAGCAATCAGCCCCAGCATTCT. This codes for CASSQQGLYSNQPQHS.

The chain combines TRBV28 with TRBJ1-4; no clear D. Trimming removed 6 bases at V and 6 bases at J, with 11 bases between. This CDR3 region has 13 residues. CDR1 is MDHEN, CDR2 SYDVKM, per germline. The CDR3 sequence is CASRFAGDEKLFF. The CDR3 region has the DNA TGTGCCAGCAGATTCGCCGGGGATGAAAAACTGTTTTTT.

This clone was picked up many times. The chain couples TRBV18 to TRBJ2-3; 10 nucleotides align to TRBD2. The CDR3 is 14 amino acids. The trim removed 3 bases at V and 4 bases at J, leaving 1 base unmatched. Germline V CDR1 and CDR2: KGHSH, LQKENI. The CDR3 sequence: CASSPGLASDTQYF. In DNA, the CDR3 is TGTGCCAGCTCACCGGGACTAGCGTCAGATACGCAGTATTTT.

This clone occurred once. J is TRBJ1-5 and V is TRBV2, with D maybe TRBD1 (5 bases). This CDR3 comprises 14 residues. CDR1 SNHLY and CDR2 FYNNEI come from the germline V gene. Trimming removed 6 bases from V and 1 base from J, with 10 bases in between. The chain's CDR3 is CASRVGDSNQPQHF. The CDR3, as DNA: TGTGCCAGCAGGGTAGGGGACAGCAATCAGCCCCAGCATTTT.

The gene calls are TRBV7-9 and TRBJ2-5; perhaps D is TRBD1 or TRBD2 (6 bases each). The CDR3 consists of 15 residues. Per the germline V gene, CDR1 is SEHNR and CDR2 is FQNEAQ (reference sequence). Trimming pared 4 bases from V and 1 base from J, leaving 13 bases between. The CDR3 region has the DNA TGTGCCAGCAGCTCGGGGGCGAGCACCCAAGAGACCCAGTACTTC. Amino acid sequence: CASSSGASTQETQYF.

V usage is TRBV5-8 and J usage is TRBJ1-5; 9 bases are shared with TRBD1. Unmatched junction bases numbered 4, after V lost 0 bases and J lost 3 bases. The CDR3 is 16 amino acids. The germline CDR1 and CDR2 sequences are SGHTS and YDEGEE. The CDR3 nucleotides read TGTGCCAGCAGCTTGGGGGGACAGGGTTTCAATCAGCCCCAGCATTTT. The encoded protein is CASSLGGQGFNQPQHF.

This chain joins TRBV20-1 and TRBJ2-7; D uncertain. This CDR3 contains 11 residues. V was clipped by 6 bases and J by 0 bases, with 6 bases between them. The germline CDR1 and CDR2 sequences are DFQATT and SNEGSKA (reference sequence). CDR3 DNA sequence: TGCAGTGCCCCCAGCTCCTACGAGCAGTACTTC. Its translation: CSAPSSYEQYF.

As concerns this clone: Just one base apart from a much larger clone, this may be a read error. The J gene is TRBJ2-7, the V gene TRBV19, with 9 bases lining up with TRBD2. V was pared by 4 bases and J by 0 bases, with 7 bases of the junction left unmatched. The CDR3 is 16 amino acids. The germline V gene encodes CDR1 LNHDA and CDR2 SQIVND (reference sequence). CDR3 in DNA: TGTGCCAGTAGTAGAGGGACTAGCTGGAGCTCCTACGAGCAGTACTTC. Its translation is CASSRGTSWSSYEQYF.

A remark on this clone: A far bigger clonotype differs at one base, so this is likely a read error. The chain is built from TRBV5-1 and TRBJ1-1, with 7 bases lining up with TRBD1. CDR3 length: 13 amino acids. Germline V CDR1 and CDR2: SGHRS, YFSETQ. The CDR3 loop is CASRVQGNAEAFF. DNA for the CDR3: TGCGCCAGCAGAGTACAGGGGAACGCTGAAGCTTTCTTT.

This rearrangement joins TRBV5-1 to TRBJ1-1; D gene ambiguous. This CDR3 region has 13 residues. The germline V gene encodes CDR1 SGHRS and CDR2 YFSETQ. Trimming stripped 3 bases from V and 0 bases from J, with 6 bases between. The CDR3 coding sequence is TGCGCCAGCAGCTCTCAGATGAACACTGAAGCTTTCTTT. Amino acid sequence: CASSSQMNTEAFF.

Concerning this clone itself: At one end the junction does not follow the germline gene, possibly because of a read error. This rearrangement joins TRBV7-7 to TRBJ2-2; D possibly corresponds to TRBD1 (6 bases). The CDR3 loop spans 16 amino acids. CDR1 and CDR2 (germline): SSHAT, FNYEAQ (reference sequence). CDR3 sequence (DNA): TGTGCTAGCAGCTCAAGGGGCAGGGGTGCGACCGGGGAGCTGTTTTTT. Translation: CASSSRGRGATGELFF.

The table lists this clone with a count of one. The chain combines TRBV5-1 with TRBJ2-1; tentatively, D is TRBD1 or TRBD2 (5 bases each). The CDR3 contains 13 residues. Germline V gene sequence: CDR1 SGHRS, CDR2 YFSETQ. Trimming removed 0 bases from V and 12 bases from J, with 13 bases in between. DNA of the CDR3: TGCGCCAGCAGCTTGGAATTCGGGGCTGGGCAGTTCTTC. This codes for CASSLEFGAGQFF.

The V call is TRBV28, the J call TRBJ1-4; D perhaps matches TRBD1 (5 bases). Looked up from germline, CDR1 is MDHEN and CDR2 is SYDVKM. The CDR3 has 14 amino acids. Trimming removed 5 bases at V and 4 bases at J, with 11 bases between. CDR3 sequence: CASSLQGHNEKLFF. Here the CDR3 DNA reads TGTGCCAGCAGTCTGCAAGGACATAATGAAAAACTGTTTTTT.

The chain uses TRBV2 and TRBJ2-1; TRBD1 matches at 7 bases. Looked up from germline, CDR1 is SNHLY and CDR2 is FYNNEI. This CDR3 is built from 16 residues. V was pared by 7 bases and J by 2 bases, with 11 bases of the junction left unmatched. The CDR3 is CASKRVVGTAYNEQFF. The DNA of the CDR3 is TGTGCCAGCAAGAGGGTCGTAGGGACAGCCTACAATGAGCAGTTCTTC.

The genes are TRBV6-1 and TRBJ1-1; no clear D gene. V lost 4 bases and J lost 1, with 13 bases in between. Germline loops: CDR1 MNHNS, CDR2 SASEGT. This CDR3 is 15 amino acids long. The DNA for the CDR3 is TGTGCCAGCAGTGGACTCCTACGGAAGAACACTGAAGCTTTCTTT. Translating it yields CASSGLLRKNTEAFF.

V usage is TRBV7-9 and J usage is TRBJ2-2, with 9 bases fitting TRBD2. Germline V gene data show CDR1 as SEHNR and CDR2 as FQNEAQ (reference sequence). V shed 1 base, J shed 3 bases, and the junction held 9 bases outside the gene matches. The CDR3 extends over 18 amino acids. For the CDR3, the DNA is TGTGCCAGCAGCTTAGATCGGCTAGCGGGAACTCACACCGGGGAGCTGTTTTTT. This codes for CASSLDRLAGTHTGELFF. Variable domain in full (rest from reference TRBV7-9 and TRBJ2-2): DTGVSQNPRHKITKRGQNVTFRCDPISEHNRLYWYRQTLGQGPEFLTYFQNEAQLEKSRLLSDRFSAERPKGSFSTLEIQRTEQGDSAMYLCASSLDRLAGTHTGELFFGEGSRLTVL.

Regarding this clone: Given a far larger clone just one base away, this is likely a sequencing read error. This rearrangement joins TRBV7-7 to TRBJ2-5, with a possible D match to TRBD2 (6 bases). The CDR3 length is 16 residues. Germline-derived CDR1 and CDR2 are SSHAT and FNYEAQ (reference sequence). This CDR3 is CASSPPASALEAAQYF. CDR3 coding DNA: TGTGCTAGCAGCCCCCCGGCTAGCGCCTTAGAGGCGGCCCAGTACTTC.

The chain joins TRBV5-1 to TRBJ1-1, with D possibly TRBD1 on 6 matching bases. Per germline, CDR1 SGHRS and CDR2 YFSETQ. The V and J ends lost 1 base and 1 base respectively, with 8 bases between them. The CDR3 spans 14 residues. CDR3: CASSLTDRNTEAFF. As DNA, the CDR3 is TGCGCCAGCAGCTTGACGGACAGGAACACTGAAGCTTTCTTT.

The rearrangement joins TRBV5-1 to TRBJ2-1, with TRBD2 identical over 8 bases. V dropped 5 bases and J dropped 5; count of bases not matched to a gene: 9. The CDR3 is 15 amino acids. Germline V gives CDR1 SGHRS, CDR2 YFSETQ. The CDR3 protein is CASRLSGSYNNEQFF. The CDR3 bases are TGCGCCAGCAGATTAAGCGGGAGTTATAACAATGAGCAGTTCTTC. The whole variable domain, filled in from reference TRBV5-1 and TRBJ2-1, reads KAGVTQTPRYLIKTRGQQVTLSCSPISGHRSVSWYQQTPGQGLQFLFEYFSETQRNKGNFPGRFSGRQFSNSRSEMNVSTLELGDSALYLCASRLSGSYNNEQFFGPGTRLTVL.

This chain uses TRBV4-1 with TRBJ1-6; TRBD1 agrees at 7 bases. The V gene's germline CDR1 is MGHRA and CDR2 YSYEKL. V lost 4 bases, J lost 11 bases, and 23 bases stayed unmatched. The CDR3 is made up of 19 amino acids. The CDR3 spells CASSLPKLSRGGDQTPLHF. The CDR3 coding sequence is TGCGCCAGCAGCCTCCCGAAATTGAGTAGAGGGGGCGATCAGACACCCCTCCACTTT.